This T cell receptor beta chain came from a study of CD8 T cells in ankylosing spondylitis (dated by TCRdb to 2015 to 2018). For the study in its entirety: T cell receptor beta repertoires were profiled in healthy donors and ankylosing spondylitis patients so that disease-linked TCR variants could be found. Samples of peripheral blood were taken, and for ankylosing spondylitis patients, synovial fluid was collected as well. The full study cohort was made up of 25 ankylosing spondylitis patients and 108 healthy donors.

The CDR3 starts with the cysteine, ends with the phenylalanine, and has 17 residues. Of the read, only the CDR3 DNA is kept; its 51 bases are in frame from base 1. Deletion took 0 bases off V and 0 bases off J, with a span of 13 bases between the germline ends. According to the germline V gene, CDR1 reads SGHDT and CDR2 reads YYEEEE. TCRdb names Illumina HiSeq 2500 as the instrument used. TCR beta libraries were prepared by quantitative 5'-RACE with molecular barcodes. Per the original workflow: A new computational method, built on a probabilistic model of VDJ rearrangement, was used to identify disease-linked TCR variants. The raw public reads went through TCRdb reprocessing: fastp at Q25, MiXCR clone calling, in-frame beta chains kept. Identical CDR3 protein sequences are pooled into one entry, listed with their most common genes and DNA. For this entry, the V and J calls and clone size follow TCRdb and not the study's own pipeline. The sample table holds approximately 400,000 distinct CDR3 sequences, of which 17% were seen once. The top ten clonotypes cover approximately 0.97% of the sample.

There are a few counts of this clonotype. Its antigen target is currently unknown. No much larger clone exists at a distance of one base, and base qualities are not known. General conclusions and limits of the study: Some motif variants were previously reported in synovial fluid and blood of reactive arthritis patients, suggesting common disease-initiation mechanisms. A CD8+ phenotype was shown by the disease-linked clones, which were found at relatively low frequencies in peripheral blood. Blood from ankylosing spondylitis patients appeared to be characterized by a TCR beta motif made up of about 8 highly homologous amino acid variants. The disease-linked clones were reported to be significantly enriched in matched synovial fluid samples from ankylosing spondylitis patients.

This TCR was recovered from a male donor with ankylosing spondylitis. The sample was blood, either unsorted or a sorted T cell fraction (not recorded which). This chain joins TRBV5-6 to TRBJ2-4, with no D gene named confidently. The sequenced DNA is TGTGCCAGCAGCTTGGCCGGTGCAGGCTTAGCCAAAAACATTCAGTACTTC. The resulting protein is CASSLAGAGLAKNIQYF. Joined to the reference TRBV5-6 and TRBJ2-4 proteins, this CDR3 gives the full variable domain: DAGVTQSPTHLIKTRGQQVTLRCSPKSGHDTVSWYQQALGQGPQFIFQYYEEEERQRGNFPDRFSGHQFPNYSSELNVNALLLGDSALYLCASSLAGAGLAKNIQYFGAGTRLSVL.